What follows describes a single T cell receptor beta chain. Its antigen is not known. On average, the one heparinised blood draw given by each donor was approximately 0.12 L. The investigators reverse transcribed all of the isolated RNA, so they sequenced expressed TCRB transcripts. Sequenced by immunoSEQ multiplex PCR; TCRdb stores in-frame clones only, minus some. The profile shows 350,000 to 400,000 clones, around 13% of them singletons. In germline, CDR1 is SGHAT, CDR2 FQNNGV. Between the trimmed V and J ends, which lost 5 bases and 8 bases, there was a span of 13 bases. The CDR3 extends over 13 amino acids. This specimen comes from a study of beta chain features in type 1 diabetes. Study-wide points: More deletions and fewer insertions at VDJ junctions were found in patients with type 1 diabetes. The study left unresolved whether HLA type influences TCRB rearrangement. It was among patients, rather than healthy donors, that naive, central memory and Treg TCRB repertoires appeared more similar. Moderate yet significant TCRB CDR3 shortening was seen in Type 1 diabetes patients in all four CD4+ subsets.

The sample consisted of naive CD4+ T cells from blood. The receptor was isolated from a woman in her late teens or twenties with type 1 diabetes. The chain joins TRBV11-2 to TRBJ1-5, with unresolved D. The CDR3 region is CASSPNPGEPQHF. CDR3 bases: TGTGCCAGCAGCCCCAACCCGGGAGAGCCCCAGCATTTT.